This T cell receptor beta chain was identified in a study of OX40 agonist ivuxolimab in advanced cancers. Turning to the study itself: Dose-escalation subjects each had hepatocellular carcinoma, melanoma, renal cell or head and neck cancer. Three patients, one with hepatocellular carcinoma and two with cutaneous melanoma, achieved partial responses. Study conclusions and caveats: Low normalized clonal expansion also occurred in some nonresponding patients. Undetermined was the antigen specificity of the expanded peripheral T cells.

By proportion, this clone is medium-sized (0.01 to 0.1%). Its specificity is not known. The CDR3 extends over 18 amino acids. Germline trimming cut 5 bases from V and 4 bases from J; bases unmatched to any gene: 13. Per germline, CDR1 MNHEY and CDR2 SMNVEV (reference sequence). Generated by immunoSEQ multiplex PCR, the TCRdb table keeps only in-frame clones and is missing some. The sample lists around 20,000 clones, around 91% occurring once. The chain couples TRBV27 to TRBJ2-5; 13 bases are a match to TRBD2. The TCR comes from an adult with an advanced solid tumor such as melanoma, head and neck, liver or kidney cancer. The starting material was CD4+ or CD8+ T cells sorted from blood, obtained in a trial of the OX40 agonist ivuxolimab. The CDR3: CASSKGLAGVGYGETQYF. CDR3 in DNA: TGTGCCAGCAGTAAAGGACTAGCGGGAGTCGGGTATGGAGAGACCCAGTACTTC.